Following are 2 T cell receptor beta chains from one sample sequenced in a study of blood T cells in healthy people across ages. Together with a sample-barcoded 5' primer, a J-beta primer mix was included in a second PCR lasting about 7 to 12 cycles. TCRdb reprocessed the 5' RACE reads via MiXCR and lists one record per CDR3 protein. The data contain 650,000 or so distinct CDR3 sequences, 52% of them singletons. Sequenced: blood. Every receptor here comes from a woman of 80 years or more in good health.

The rearrangement joins TRBV27 to TRBJ1-2, with D possibly TRBD1 on 5 matching bases. The V gene's germline CDR1 is MNHEY and CDR2 SMNVEV (reference sequence). The CDR3 contains 13 residues. V was trimmed by 8 bases and J by 4 bases, leaving 14 bases between them. The CDR3 DNA reads TGTGCCAGCGCTATAGGGCAGGGCTATGGCTACACCTTC. It is translated as CASAIGQGYGYTF.

The chain employs TRBV10-3 and TRBJ2-1; D might be TRBD1 (6 bases). In germline, CDR1 is ENHRY, CDR2 SYGVKD. The ends were cut back, 6 bases at V and 7 bases at J, with 16 bases in the middle. The CDR3 is 14 amino acids. CDR3: CAIRDLGQTNEQFF. The CDR3 bases are TGTGCCATCAGAGACCTGGGACAAACTAATGAGCAGTTCTTC.